The source of this T cell receptor (beta chain) is a study of T-cell reconstitution after alpha-beta-depleted transplantation in children. Ten or more counts support this clonotype. Germline V lookup: CDR1 DFQATT, CDR2 SNEGSKA (reference sequence). The V gene end was trimmed by 0 bases and the J gene end by 6 bases; junction bases not matched to a gene: 4. The CDR3 runs 15 residues. A library of TCRbeta sequences, prepared with unique molecular identifiers, was generated. MiXCR was run by TCRdb on the PCR reads, yielding one entry per CDR3 protein. The sample shows hundreds of thousands of distinct CDR3 sequences, 11% of them seen only once.

Material: PBMCs, obtained before TCRalphabeta/CD19-depleted stem cell transplant. This receptor was obtained from a child under two years old with acute myeloid leukemia, due to receive a stem cell transplant. The rearrangement links TRBV20-1 to TRBJ2-1, with TRBD2 matching over 11 bases. CDR3 sequence (DNA): TGCAGTGCTAGAGATCAAACTAGCGGGGGCAATGAGCAGTTCTTC. Amino acid sequence: CSARDQTSGGNEQFF.